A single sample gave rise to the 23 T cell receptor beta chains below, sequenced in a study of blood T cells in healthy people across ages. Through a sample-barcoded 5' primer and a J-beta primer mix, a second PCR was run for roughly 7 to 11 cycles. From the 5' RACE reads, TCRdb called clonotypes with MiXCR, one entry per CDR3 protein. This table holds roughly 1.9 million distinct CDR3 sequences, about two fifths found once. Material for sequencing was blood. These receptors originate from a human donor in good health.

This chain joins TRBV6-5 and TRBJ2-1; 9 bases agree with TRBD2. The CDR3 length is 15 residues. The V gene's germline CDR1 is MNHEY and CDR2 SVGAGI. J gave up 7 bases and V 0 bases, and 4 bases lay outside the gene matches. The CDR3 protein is CASSYSLLAGNEQFF. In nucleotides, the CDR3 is TGTGCCAGCAGTTACTCGCTCCTAGCGGGAAATGAGCAGTTCTTC.

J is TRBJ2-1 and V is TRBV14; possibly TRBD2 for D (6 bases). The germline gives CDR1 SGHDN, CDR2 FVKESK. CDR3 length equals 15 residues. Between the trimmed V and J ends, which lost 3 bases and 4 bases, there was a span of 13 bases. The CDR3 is CASSHPPDYYNEQFF. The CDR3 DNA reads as TGTGCCAGCAGCCATCCCCCGGACTATTACAATGAGCAGTTCTTC.

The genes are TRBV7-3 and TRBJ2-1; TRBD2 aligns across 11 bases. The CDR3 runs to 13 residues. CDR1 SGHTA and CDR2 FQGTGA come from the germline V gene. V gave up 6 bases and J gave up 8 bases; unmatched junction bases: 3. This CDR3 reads CASRTSGVDEQFF. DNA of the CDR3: TGTGCCAGCAGGACTAGCGGGGTCGATGAGCAGTTCTTC. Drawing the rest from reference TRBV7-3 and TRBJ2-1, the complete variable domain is GAGVSQTPSNKVTEKGKYVELRCDPISGHTALYWYRQSLGQGPEFLIYFQGTGAADDSGLPNDRFFAVRPEGSVSTLKIQRTERGDSAVYLCASRTSGVDEQFFGPGTRLTVL.

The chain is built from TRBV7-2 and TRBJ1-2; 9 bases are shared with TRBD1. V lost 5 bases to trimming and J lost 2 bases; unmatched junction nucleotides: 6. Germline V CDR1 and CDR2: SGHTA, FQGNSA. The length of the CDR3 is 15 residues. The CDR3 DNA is TGTGCCAGCAGCCCTCTACAGGGGGCGAACTATGGCTACACCTTC. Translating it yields CASSPLQGANYGYTF.

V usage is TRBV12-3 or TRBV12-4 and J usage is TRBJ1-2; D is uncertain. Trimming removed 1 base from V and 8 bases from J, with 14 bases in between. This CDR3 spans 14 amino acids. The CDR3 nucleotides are TGTGCCAGCAGTTTAGGAGGGATTATGGGAGGCTACACCTTC. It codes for CASSLGGIMGGYTF.

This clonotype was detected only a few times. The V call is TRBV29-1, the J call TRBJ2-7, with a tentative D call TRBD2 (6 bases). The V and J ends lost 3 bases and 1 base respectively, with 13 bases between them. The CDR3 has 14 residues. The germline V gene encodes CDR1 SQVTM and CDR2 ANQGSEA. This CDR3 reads CSVDSGGPSYEQYF. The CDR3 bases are TGCAGCGTTGATTCTGGAGGGCCTTCCTACGAGCAGTACTTC.

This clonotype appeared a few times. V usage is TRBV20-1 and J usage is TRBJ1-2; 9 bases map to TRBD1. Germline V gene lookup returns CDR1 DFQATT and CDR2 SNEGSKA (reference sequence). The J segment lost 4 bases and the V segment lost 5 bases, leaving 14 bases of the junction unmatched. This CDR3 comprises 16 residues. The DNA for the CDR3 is TGCAGTGCTGCGGGACAGGGTTTTGGCTGGAGCTATGGCTACACCTTC. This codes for CSAAGQGFGWSYGYTF.

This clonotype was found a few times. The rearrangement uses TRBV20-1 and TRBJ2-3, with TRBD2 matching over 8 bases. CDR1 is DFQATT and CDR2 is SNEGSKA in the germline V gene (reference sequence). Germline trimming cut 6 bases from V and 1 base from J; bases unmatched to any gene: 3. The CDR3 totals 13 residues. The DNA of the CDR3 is TGCAGTGCCAAAGCGGGGGGCACAGATACGCAGTATTTT. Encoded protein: CSAKAGGTDTQYF.

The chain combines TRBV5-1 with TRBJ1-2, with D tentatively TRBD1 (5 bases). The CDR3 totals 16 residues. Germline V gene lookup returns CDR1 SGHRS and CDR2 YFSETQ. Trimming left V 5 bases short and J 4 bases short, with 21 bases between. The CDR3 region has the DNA TGCGCCAGCAGGATGCAGTCCTACGGAAGGGGCTATGGCTACACCTTC. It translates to CASRMQSYGRGYGYTF.

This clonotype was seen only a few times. CDR3 in DNA: TGTGCCAGCATGCGGGACAGGGACTACAATGAGCAGTTCTTC. Translating gives CASMRDRDYNEQFF. The V call is TRBV7-2, the J call TRBJ2-1; 9 bases are shared with TRBD1. V was clipped by 7 bases and J by 3 bases; unmatched bases: 4. Germline V gene sequence: CDR1 SGHTA, CDR2 FQGNSA. The CDR3 spans 14 residues.

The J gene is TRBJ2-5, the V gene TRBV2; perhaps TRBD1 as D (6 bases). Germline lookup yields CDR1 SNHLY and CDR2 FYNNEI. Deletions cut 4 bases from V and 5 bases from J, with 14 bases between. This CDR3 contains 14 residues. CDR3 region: CASSAQTGKETQYF. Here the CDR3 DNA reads TGTGCCAGCAGTGCCCAAACAGGGAAGGAGACCCAGTACTTC. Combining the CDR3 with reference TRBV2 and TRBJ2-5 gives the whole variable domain EPEVTQTPSHQVTQMGQEVILRCVPISNHLYFYWYRQILGQKVEFLVSFYNNEISEKSEIFDDQFSVERPDGSNFTLKIRSTKLEDSAMYFCASSAQTGKETQYFGPGTRLLVL.

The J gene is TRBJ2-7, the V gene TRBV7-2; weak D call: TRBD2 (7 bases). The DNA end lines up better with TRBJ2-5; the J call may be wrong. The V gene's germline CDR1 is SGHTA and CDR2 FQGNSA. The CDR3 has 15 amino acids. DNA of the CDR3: TGTGCCAGCAGCTTAGGGGGGCGGGGCGGGGGGACCCAGTACTTC. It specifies CASSLGGRGGGTQYF.

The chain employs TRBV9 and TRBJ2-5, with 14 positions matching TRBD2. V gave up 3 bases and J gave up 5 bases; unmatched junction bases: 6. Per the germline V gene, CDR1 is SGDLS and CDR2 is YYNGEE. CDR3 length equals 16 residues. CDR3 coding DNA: TGTGCCAGCAGCGCACGACTAGCGGGGGGGTGGGAGACCCAGTACTTC. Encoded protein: CASSARLAGGWETQYF.

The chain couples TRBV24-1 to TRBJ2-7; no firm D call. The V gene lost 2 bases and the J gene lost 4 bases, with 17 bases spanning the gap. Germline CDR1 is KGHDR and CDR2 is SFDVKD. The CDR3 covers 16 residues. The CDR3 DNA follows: TGTGCCACCAGTGATTCAAACGAGGAGACACTTTACGAGCAGTACTTC. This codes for CATSDSNEETLYEQYF.

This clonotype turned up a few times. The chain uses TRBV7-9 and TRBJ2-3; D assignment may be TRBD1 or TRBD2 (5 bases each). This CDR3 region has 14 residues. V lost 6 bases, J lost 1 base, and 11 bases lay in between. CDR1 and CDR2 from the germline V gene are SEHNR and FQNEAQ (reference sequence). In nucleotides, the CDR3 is TGTGCCAGCAGAAGTTGGGACCGCACAGATACGCAGTATTTT. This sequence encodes CASRSWDRTDTQYF.

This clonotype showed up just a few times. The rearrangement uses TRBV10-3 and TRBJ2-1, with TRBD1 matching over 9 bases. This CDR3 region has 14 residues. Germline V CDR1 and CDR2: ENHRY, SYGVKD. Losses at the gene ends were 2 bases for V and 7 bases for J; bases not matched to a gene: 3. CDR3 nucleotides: TGTGCCATCAGTGAGACAGGGGGCGAGAATGAGCAGTTCTTC. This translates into CAISETGGENEQFF.

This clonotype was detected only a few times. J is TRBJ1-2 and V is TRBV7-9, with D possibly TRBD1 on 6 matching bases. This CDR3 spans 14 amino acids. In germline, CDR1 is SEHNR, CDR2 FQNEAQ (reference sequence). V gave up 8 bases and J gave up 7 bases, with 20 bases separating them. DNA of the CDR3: TGTGCCAGCGGTCCGCAACAGGGTTCTCTTGGCTACACCTTC. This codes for CASGPQQGSLGYTF.

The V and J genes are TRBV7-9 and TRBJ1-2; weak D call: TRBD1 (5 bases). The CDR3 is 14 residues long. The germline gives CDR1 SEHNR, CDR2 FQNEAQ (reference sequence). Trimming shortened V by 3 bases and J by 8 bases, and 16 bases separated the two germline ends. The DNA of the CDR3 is TGTGCCAGCAGCTTCAGGGCGGAATCGGGAGGCTACACCTTC. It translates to CASSFRAESGGYTF.

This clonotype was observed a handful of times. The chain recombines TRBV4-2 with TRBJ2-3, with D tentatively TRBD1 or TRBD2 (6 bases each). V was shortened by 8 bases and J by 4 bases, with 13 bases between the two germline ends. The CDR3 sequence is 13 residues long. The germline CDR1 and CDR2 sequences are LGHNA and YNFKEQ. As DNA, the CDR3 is TGTGCCAGCCTCGGGGGCTTGGCAGATACGCAGTATTTT. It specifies CASLGGLADTQYF.

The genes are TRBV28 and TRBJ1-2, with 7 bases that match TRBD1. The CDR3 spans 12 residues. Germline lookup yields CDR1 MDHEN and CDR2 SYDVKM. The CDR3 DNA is TGTTCCGCAGGGGGGCAGGGGTTTGGCTACACCTTC. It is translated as CSAGGQGFGYTF.

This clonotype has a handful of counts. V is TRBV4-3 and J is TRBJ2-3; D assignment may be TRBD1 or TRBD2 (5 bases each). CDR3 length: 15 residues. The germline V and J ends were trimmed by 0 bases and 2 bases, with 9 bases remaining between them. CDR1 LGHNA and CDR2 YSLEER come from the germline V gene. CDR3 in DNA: TGCGCCAGCAGCCAAGATCGGGACCCCACAGATACGCAGTATTTT. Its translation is CASSQDRDPTDTQYF.

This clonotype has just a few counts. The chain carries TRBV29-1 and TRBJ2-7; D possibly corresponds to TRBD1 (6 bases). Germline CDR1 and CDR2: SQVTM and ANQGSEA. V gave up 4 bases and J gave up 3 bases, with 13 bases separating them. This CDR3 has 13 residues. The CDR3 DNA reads TGCAGCGTTGCACAGGGAGAGTTCTACGAGCAGTACTTC. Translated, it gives CSVAQGEFYEQYF.

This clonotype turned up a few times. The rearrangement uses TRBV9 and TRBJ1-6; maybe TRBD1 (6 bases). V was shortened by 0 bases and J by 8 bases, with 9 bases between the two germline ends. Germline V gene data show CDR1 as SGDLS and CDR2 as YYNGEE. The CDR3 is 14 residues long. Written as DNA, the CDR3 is TGTGCCAGCAGCGTAGAGTCAGGGGATTCACCCCTCCACTTT. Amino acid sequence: CASSVESGDSPLHF.